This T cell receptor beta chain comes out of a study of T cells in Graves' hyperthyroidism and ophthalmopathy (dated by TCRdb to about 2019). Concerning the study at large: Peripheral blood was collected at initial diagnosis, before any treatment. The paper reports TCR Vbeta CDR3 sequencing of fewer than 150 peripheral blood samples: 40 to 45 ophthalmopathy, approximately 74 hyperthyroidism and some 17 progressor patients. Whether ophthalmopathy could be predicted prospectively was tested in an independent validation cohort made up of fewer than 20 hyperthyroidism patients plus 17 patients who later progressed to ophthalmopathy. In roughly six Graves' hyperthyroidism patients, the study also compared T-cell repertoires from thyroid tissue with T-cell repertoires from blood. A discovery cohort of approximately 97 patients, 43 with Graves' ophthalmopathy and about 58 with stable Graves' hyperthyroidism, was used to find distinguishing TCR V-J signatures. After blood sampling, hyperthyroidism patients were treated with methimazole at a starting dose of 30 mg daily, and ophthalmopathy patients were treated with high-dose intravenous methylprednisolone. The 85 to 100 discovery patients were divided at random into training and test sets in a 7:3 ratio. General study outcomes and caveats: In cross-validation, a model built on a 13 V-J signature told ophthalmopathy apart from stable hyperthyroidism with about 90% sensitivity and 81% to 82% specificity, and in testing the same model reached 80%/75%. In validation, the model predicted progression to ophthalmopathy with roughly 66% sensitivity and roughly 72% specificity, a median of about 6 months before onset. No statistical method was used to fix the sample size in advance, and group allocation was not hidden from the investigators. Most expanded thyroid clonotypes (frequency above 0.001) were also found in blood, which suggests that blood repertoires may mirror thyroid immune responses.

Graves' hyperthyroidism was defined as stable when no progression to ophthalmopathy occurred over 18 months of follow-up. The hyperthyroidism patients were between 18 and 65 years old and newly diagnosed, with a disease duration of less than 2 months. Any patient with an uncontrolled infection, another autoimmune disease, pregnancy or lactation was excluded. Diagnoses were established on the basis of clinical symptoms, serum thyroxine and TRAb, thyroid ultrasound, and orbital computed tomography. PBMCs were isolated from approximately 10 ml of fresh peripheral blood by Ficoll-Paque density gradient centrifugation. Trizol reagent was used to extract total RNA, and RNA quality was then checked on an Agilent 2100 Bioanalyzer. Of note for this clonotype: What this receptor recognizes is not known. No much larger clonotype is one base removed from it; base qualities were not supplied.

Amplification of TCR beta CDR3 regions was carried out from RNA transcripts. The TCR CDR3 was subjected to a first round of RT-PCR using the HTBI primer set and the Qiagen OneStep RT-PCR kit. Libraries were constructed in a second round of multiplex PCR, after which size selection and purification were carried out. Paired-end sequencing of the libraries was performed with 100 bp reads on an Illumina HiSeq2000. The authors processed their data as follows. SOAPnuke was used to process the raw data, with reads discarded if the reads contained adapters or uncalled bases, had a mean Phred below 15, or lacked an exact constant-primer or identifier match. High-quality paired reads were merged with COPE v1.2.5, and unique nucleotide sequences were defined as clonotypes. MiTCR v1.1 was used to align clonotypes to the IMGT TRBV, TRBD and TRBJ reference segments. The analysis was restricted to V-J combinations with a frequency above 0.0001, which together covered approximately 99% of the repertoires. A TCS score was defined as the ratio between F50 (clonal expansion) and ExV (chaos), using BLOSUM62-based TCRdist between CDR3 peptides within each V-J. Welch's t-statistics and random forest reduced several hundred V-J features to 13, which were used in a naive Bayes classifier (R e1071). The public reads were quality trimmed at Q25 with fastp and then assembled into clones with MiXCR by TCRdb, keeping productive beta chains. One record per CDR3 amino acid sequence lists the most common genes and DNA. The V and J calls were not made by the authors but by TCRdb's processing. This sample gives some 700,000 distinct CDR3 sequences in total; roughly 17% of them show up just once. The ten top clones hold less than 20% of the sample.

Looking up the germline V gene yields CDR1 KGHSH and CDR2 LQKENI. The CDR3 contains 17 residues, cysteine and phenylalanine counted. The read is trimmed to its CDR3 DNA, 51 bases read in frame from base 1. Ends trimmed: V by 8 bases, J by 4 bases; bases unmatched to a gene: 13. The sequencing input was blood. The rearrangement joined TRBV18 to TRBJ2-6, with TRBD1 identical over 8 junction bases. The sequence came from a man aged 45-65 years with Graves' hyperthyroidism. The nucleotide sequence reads TGTGCCAGCCCCGATGGTCAGGGGGCGCAGGGGGCCAACGTCCTGACTTTC. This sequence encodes CASPDGQGAQGANVLTF. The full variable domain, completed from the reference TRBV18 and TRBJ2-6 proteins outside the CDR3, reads NAGVMQNPRHLVRRRGQEARLRCSPMKGHSHVYWYRQLPEEGLKFMVYLQKENIIDESGMPKERFSAEFPKEGPSILRIQQVVRGDSAAYFCASPDGQGAQGANVLTFGAGSRLTVL.